One sample yielded the 25 T cell receptor beta chains listed below, sequenced in a study of shared clonotypes between healthy human individuals. This table comes from immunoSEQ multiplex PCR, and its TCRdb copy is limited to in-frame clones, with some not included. This table has about 2.3 million clones, just over 90% appearing once. The material sequenced was naive CD4+ T cells from PBMCs. The sample's subset: CD45RA+ positively selected. The receptors originated from a young man in good health. Some clones in this sample may be carry-over from other donors' samples.

The V and J genes are TRBV15 and TRBJ1-5; D gene uncertain. With 1 base removed from V and 4 bases from J, the gap between germline ends came to 5 bases. The CDR3 is 13 residues long. Germline lookup yields CDR1 LNHNV and CDR2 YYDKDF (reference sequence). CDR3 coding DNA: TGTGCCACCAGCAGAGCACCAAATCAGCCCCAGCATTTT. As protein: CATSRAPNQPQHF. The full variable domain, with the rest looked up from reference TRBV15 and TRBJ1-5, is DAMVIQNPRYQVTQFGKPVTLSCSQTLNHNVMYWYQQKSSQAPKLLFHYYDKDFNNEADTPDNFQSRRPNTSFCFLDIRSPGLGDTAMYLCATSRAPNQPQHFGDGTRLSIL.

V is TRBV6-1 and J is TRBJ2-7; 7 bases fit TRBD1. Germline V CDR1 and CDR2: MNHNS, SASEGT. The CDR3 consists of 14 residues. Trimming took 7 bases from V and 0 from J; bases not matched to a gene: 6. Here the CDR3 reads CASNHGQASYEQYF. CDR3 in DNA: TGTGCCAGCAATCATGGACAGGCCTCCTACGAGCAGTACTTC.

This sequence joins TRBV10-3 and TRBJ1-1; D is perhaps TRBD1 (6 bases). The V and J ends lost 5 bases and 1 base respectively, with 11 bases between them. The CDR3 has 14 residues. Germline CDR1 and CDR2: ENHRY and SYGVKD. The CDR3 DNA reads TGTGCCATCAGTCCTCTGGGGGCGAACACTGAAGCTTTCTTT. It translates to CAISPLGANTEAFF.

V usage is TRBV19 and J usage is TRBJ1-4, with TRBD1 identical over 11 bases. After removal of 8 bases from V and 8 bases from J, the junction contained 7 bases not matched to a gene. The CDR3 consists of 14 residues. Germline CDR1 reads LNHDA; CDR2 reads SQIVND (reference sequence). CDR3 coding DNA: TGTGCCAGTGCCCCGGGACAGGGGGGAGAAAAACTGTTTTTT. Its protein product is CASAPGQGGEKLFF.

V usage is TRBV7-9 and J usage is TRBJ2-7, with TRBD1 as a possible D gene (6 bases). The CDR3 contains 15 residues. V lost 5 bases to trimming and J lost 4 bases, with 18 bases between them. The germline V gene encodes CDR1 SEHNR and CDR2 FQNEAQ (reference sequence). The CDR3 reads CASSHPQGRMYEQYF. The CDR3 nucleotides are TGTGCCAGCAGCCATCCCCAGGGGCGCATGTACGAGCAGTACTTC.

The chain uses TRBV27 and TRBJ2-1, with a possible D match to TRBD2 (5 bases). The germline V gene has CDR1 MNHEY and CDR2 SMNVEV (reference sequence). The CDR3 extends over 15 amino acids. V lost 6 bases and J lost 2, with 14 bases in between. The CDR3 is CASSPYREPYNEQFF. The CDR3 DNA sequence: TGTGCCAGCAGCCCCTACCGGGAACCCTACAATGAGCAGTTCTTC.

Comment on this clone: The sample contains more than one DNA sequence encoding this CDR3. The V and J genes are TRBV28 and TRBJ1-2; TRBD1 might be the D (5 bases). CDR1 and CDR2 (germline): MDHEN, SYDVKM. V was pared by 5 bases and J by 4 bases, with 14 bases between. The CDR3 sequence is 14 residues long. Here the CDR3 DNA reads TGTGCCAGCAGTCTATACCGCGGGGGCTATGGCTACACCTTC. Residues: CASSLYRGGYGYTF.

This chain links TRBV5-1 with TRBJ2-2; 9 bases agree with TRBD1. The junction had 9 bases not matched to a gene; V was cut back by 4 bases and J by 5 bases. The CDR3 totals 16 residues. Germline V gene sequence: CDR1 SGHRS, CDR2 YFSETQ. CDR3 loop: CASSVFGTGNTGELFF. CDR3 nucleotide sequence: TGCGCCAGCAGCGTATTCGGGACAGGGAATACCGGGGAGCTGTTTTTT.

The count of this clone is one. The same CDR3 can be traced to other DNA sequences in this sample. The V and J genes are TRBV4-1 and TRBJ2-3; no clear D. The CDR3 contains 12 residues. CDR1 and CDR2 from the germline V gene are MGHRA and YSYEKL. The V gene lost 4 bases and the J gene lost 2 bases, with 4 bases spanning the gap. The chain's CDR3 is CASSPPTDTQYF. CDR3 coding DNA: TGCGCCAGCAGCCCCCCCACAGATACGCAGTATTTT.

The chain's CDR3 is CASRRGDANTIYF. The CDR3 coding sequence is TGTGCCAGCAGGCGGGGGGACGCAAACACCATATATTTT. The rearrangement links TRBV2 to TRBJ1-3, with D tentatively TRBD1 (5 bases). Trimming shortened V by 6 bases and J by 6 bases, and 12 bases separated the two germline ends. Germline V gene data show CDR1 as SNHLY and CDR2 as FYNNEI. The CDR3 length is 13 residues. The whole variable domain, filled in from reference TRBV2 and TRBJ1-3, reads EPEVTQTPSHQVTQMGQEVILRCVPISNHLYFYWYRQILGQKVEFLVSFYNNEISEKSEIFDDQFSVERPDGSNFTLKIRSTKLEDSAMYFCASRRGDANTIYFGEGSWLTVV.

The chain uses TRBV7-9 and TRBJ1-5; 7 positions agree with TRBD1. The CDR3 runs 15 residues. The V segment lost 1 base and the J segment 6 bases; nucleotides outside the gene matches: 6. The V gene's germline CDR1 is SEHNR and CDR2 FQNEAQ (reference sequence). The CDR3 reads CASSLDTGAAQPQHF. CDR3 sequence (DNA): TGTGCCAGCAGCTTAGACACAGGGGCGGCTCAGCCCCAGCATTTT. The full variable domain, rest sourced from reference TRBV7-9 and TRBJ1-5, is DTGVSQNPRHKITKRGQNVTFRCDPISEHNRLYWYRQTLGQGPEFLTYFQNEAQLEKSRLLSDRFSAERPKGSFSTLEIQRTEQGDSAMYLCASSLDTGAAQPQHFGDGTRLSIL.

V gene TRBV2 combines with J gene TRBJ2-7; 8 bases line up with TRBD2. This CDR3 has 13 amino acids. Germline V lookup: CDR1 SNHLY, CDR2 FYNNEI. With 6 bases clipped from V and 3 bases from J, the junction kept 4 bases outside the gene matches. CDR3 region: CASSFGRVYEQYF. CDR3 in DNA: TGTGCCAGCAGCTTCGGGAGGGTCTACGAGCAGTACTTC.

V usage is TRBV13 and J usage is TRBJ2-1; no definite D call. V shed 1 base and J shed 0 bases, with 10 bases lying between them. The CDR3 length is 16 residues. Germline-derived CDR1 and CDR2 are PRHDT and FYEKMQ (reference sequence). Written as DNA, the CDR3 is TGTGCCAGCAGCTTAGTTCGCGGTCCCTCCTACAATGAGCAGTTCTTC. This codes for CASSLVRGPSYNEQFF.

A single count supports this clone. Sequence at one end of the junction differs from germline and may be a read error. The J gene is TRBJ1-2, the V gene TRBV18; D gene uncertain. This CDR3 is built from 14 residues. Per the germline V gene, CDR1 is KGHSH and CDR2 is LQKENI. As DNA, the CDR3 is TGTGCCAGCCCACCATCAGCAGAGAACTATGGCTACACCTTC. Its translation: CASPPSAENYGYTF.

This chain uses TRBV5-6 with TRBJ2-1; D remains unclear. Trimming took off 4 bases at V and 0 bases at J, with 14 bases between the two ends. The CDR3 consists of 16 residues. Germline values: CDR1 SGHDT, CDR2 YYEEEE. The CDR3 coding sequence is TGTGCCAGCAGCCCCCCAACGTTCAGCTCCTACAATGAGCAGTTCTTC. Translated: CASSPPTFSSYNEQFF.

The gene calls are TRBV5-1 and TRBJ2-3; 9 bases agree with TRBD2. The length of the CDR3 is 15 residues. After removal of 0 bases from V and 6 bases from J, the junction contained 5 bases not matched to a gene. Germline assignment: CDR1 SGHRS and CDR2 YFSETQ. As DNA, the CDR3 is TGCGCCAGCAGCTTGGACCGCGGGAGGGCTGATACGCAGTATTTT. Its translation is CASSLDRGRADTQYF.

This sequence joins TRBV28 and TRBJ2-3, with D uncertain. The germline V gene encodes CDR1 MDHEN and CDR2 SYDVKM. The CDR3 covers 18 residues. V lost 3 bases to trimming and J lost 0 bases, with 19 bases between them. CDR3 DNA: TGTGCCAGCAGTTTGCGATTACCGGACCCCGTAAGCACAGATACGCAGTATTTT. It yields the protein CASSLRLPDPVSTDTQYF. The full variable domain, with the rest looked up from reference TRBV28 and TRBJ2-3, is DVKVTQSSRYLVKRTGEKVFLECVQDMDHENMFWYRQDPGLGLRLIYFSYDVKMKEKGDIPEGYSVSREKKERFSLILESASTNQTSMYLCASSLRLPDPVSTDTQYFGPGTRLTVL.

The gene calls are TRBV5-4 and TRBJ2-7; 8 nucleotides line up with TRBD1. The junction had 4 bases not matched to a gene; V was cut back by 2 bases and J by 3 bases. The CDR3 is 14 residues long. CDR1 SGHNT and CDR2 YYREEE come from the germline V gene (reference sequence). This chain's CDR3 is CASSFTTGGYEQYF. The CDR3 coding sequence is TGTGCCAGCAGCTTTACTACAGGGGGCTACGAGCAGTACTTC. Complete variable domain (other parts from reference TRBV5-4 and TRBJ2-7): ETGVTQSPTHLIKTRGQQVTLRCSSQSGHNTVSWYQQALGQGPQFIFQYYREEENGRGNFPPRFSGLQFPNYSSELNVNALELDDSALYLCASSFTTGGYEQYFGPGTRLTVT.

The chain has TRBV5-6 and TRBJ1-2, with D perhaps TRBD1 (5 bases). V was pared by 1 base and J by 2 bases, with 6 bases between. The CDR3 spans 13 residues. The germline CDR1 and CDR2 sequences are SGHDT and YYEEEE. CDR3 loop: CASSLQGNYGYTF. CDR3 bases: TGTGCCAGCAGCTTGCAGGGAAACTATGGCTACACCTTC. Based on the CDR3 plus reference TRBV5-6 and TRBJ1-2, the full variable domain is DAGVTQSPTHLIKTRGQQVTLRCSPKSGHDTVSWYQQALGQGPQFIFQYYEEEERQRGNFPDRFSGHQFPNYSSELNVNALLLGDSALYLCASSLQGNYGYTFGSGTRLTVV.

The gene calls are TRBV7-2 and TRBJ1-5; D remains ambiguous. The CDR3 loop spans 12 amino acids. Germline CDR1 is SGHTA and CDR2 is FQGNSA. Trimming left V 5 bases short and J 5 bases short, with 7 bases between. This CDR3 reads CASSAPYQPQHF. The DNA for the CDR3 is TGTGCCAGCAGCGCACCTTATCAGCCCCAGCATTTT.

The chain combines TRBV6-5 with TRBJ2-1; D is ambiguous. V lost 0 bases, J lost 0 bases, and 9 bases lay in between. Germline V gene data show CDR1 as MNHEY and CDR2 as SVGAGI. The CDR3 loop spans 16 amino acids. The CDR3 sequence: CASSYSTASSYNEQFF. The CDR3 region has the DNA TGTGCCAGCAGTTACTCGACTGCGAGCTCCTACAATGAGCAGTTCTTC.

V usage is TRBV4-3 and J usage is TRBJ1-3; no clear D. Looked up from germline, CDR1 is LGHNA and CDR2 is YSLEER. The CDR3 length is 13 residues. Trimming cost V 1 base and J 7 bases, with 8 bases left between them. The CDR3 sequence: CASSQVKDNTIYF. In DNA, the CDR3 is TGCGCCAGCAGCCAAGTGAAAGACAACACCATATATTTT.

This sequence joins TRBV6-5 and TRBJ2-7, with 7 bases lining up with TRBD1. The CDR3 extends over 14 amino acids. Germline V gene lookup returns CDR1 MNHEY and CDR2 SVGAGI. J lost 3 bases, V lost 6 bases, and 8 bases had no gene match. Written as DNA, the CDR3 is TGTGCCAGCAGCCCCGGGACAGCCTACTACGAGCAGTACTTC. Amino acids: CASSPGTAYYEQYF.

V usage is TRBV6-6 and J usage is TRBJ1-3, with a tentative D call TRBD1 (5 bases). Germline-derived CDR1 and CDR2 are MNHNY and SVGAGI (reference sequence). CDR3 length: 16 amino acids. V lost 5 bases to trimming and J lost 0 bases, with 14 bases between them. The CDR3 protein is CASSQTGTLSGNTIYF. For the CDR3, the DNA is TGTGCCAGCAGTCAGACCGGGACGCTCTCTGGAAACACCATATATTTT.

J is TRBJ2-7 and V is TRBV6-5, with 8 bases matching TRBD2. This CDR3 spans 15 amino acids. The V and J ends lost 5 bases and 2 bases, in that order; junction bases with no gene match: 8. CDR1 and CDR2 from the germline V gene are MNHEY and SVGAGI. In DNA form, the CDR3 reads TGTGCCAGCAGTCGGGCGGGAGGTCTGACCTACGAGCAGTACTTC. As protein: CASSRAGGLTYEQYF.